A few counts support the clone carrying this TCR beta chain. Germline CDR1 and CDR2: SEHNR and FQNEAQ (reference sequence). This CDR3 is built from 16 residues. Trimming took 5 bases from V and 7 from J, leaving 20 bases between them. The PCR had 60 Vbeta and 13 Jbeta primers. The table came from immunoSEQ multiplex PCR; TCRdb's copy has only in-frame clones and leaves some out. The sample holds 80,000 to 100,000 clones, 69% seen once. Those who donated were healthy bone marrow donors. The data belong to a study of cytomegalovirus exposure and HLA in healthy donors. The sequence was obtained from a female donor in good health and CMV-seronegative. Sequences were obtained from PBMCs. The genes are TRBV7-9 and TRBJ2-2; D may be TRBD1 (6 bases). CDR3 DNA sequence: TGTGCCAGCAGCCCATCCCTTACAGGGTTGGTCGGGGAGCTGTTTTTT. Residues: CASSPSLTGLVGELFF.